This is a list of T cell receptor beta chains from one sample in a study of blood T cells in healthy people across ages. Each CDR3 protein is one row after TCRdb ran MiXCR on the 5' RACE reads. This sample yields 450,000 to 650,000 distinct CDR3 sequences, of which around 24% are seen a single time; around 10% belongs to the top ten. The sample was also reused in another study, on T cells of mothers and their children.

The specimen was blood. These receptors were obtained from a boy younger than 18 in good health. Each CDR3 is given with its conserved first and last residue. Fields, in order: CDR3 length, J gene, clone size, D gene, V gene, CDR3 DNA, CDR3 protein. The D gene is left open where the match is weak. For some rows the clone size is stated as once, few or many, or as a class when expanded; others skip it.

CDR3 length: 15
J gene: TRBJ2-7
clone size: few
D gene: -
V gene: TRBV5-1
CDR3 DNA: TGCGCCAGCAGCTCAAGGGGAGGGGGCATCTACGAGCAGTACTTC
CDR3 protein: CASSSRGGGIYEQYF

CDR3 length: 15
J gene: TRBJ2-7
clone size: -
D gene: TRBD1
V gene: TRBV7-2
CDR3 DNA: TGTGCCAGCAGCTTAGTCGCGACAGGGGTACACGAGCAGTACTTC
CDR3 protein: CASSLVATGVHEQYF

CDR3 length: 14
J gene: TRBJ2-3
clone size: few
D gene: -
V gene: TRBV4-1
CDR3 DNA: TGCGCCAGCAGCCAAGTGGGGGGCGCAGATACGCAGTATTTT
CDR3 protein: CASSQVGGADTQYF

CDR3 length: 16
J gene: TRBJ1-6
clone size: few
D gene: -
V gene: TRBV7-9
CDR3 DNA: TGTGCCAGCAGCTTAGCGGGCGGGGAAGGAGATTCACCCCTCCACTTT
CDR3 protein: CASSLAGGEGDSPLHF

CDR3 length: 16
J gene: TRBJ2-2
clone size: few
D gene: -
V gene: TRBV20-1
CDR3 DNA: TGCAGTGCTAGAGATTTCGCGGACGGACTCACCGGGGAGCTGTTTTTT
CDR3 protein: CSARDFADGLTGELFF

CDR3 length: 14
J gene: TRBJ1-2
clone size: -
D gene: -
V gene: TRBV12-3/TRBV12-4
CDR3 DNA: TGTGCCAGCTGGGGGGATAGAACAGACTATGGCTACACCTTC
CDR3 protein: CASWGDRTDYGYTF

CDR3 length: 15
J gene: TRBJ2-1
clone size: -
D gene: -
V gene: TRBV24-1
CDR3 DNA: TGTGCCACCAGTGATTTGGGCGGCGGATACAATGAGCAGTTCTTC
CDR3 protein: CATSDLGGGYNEQFF

CDR3 length: 10
J gene: TRBJ2-7
clone size: -
D gene: -
V gene: TRBV28
CDR3 DNA: TGTGCCAGGTTCCAGGGGGGGCAGTACTTC
CDR3 protein: CARFQGGQYF

CDR3 length: 15
J gene: TRBJ1-2
clone size: -
D gene: -
V gene: TRBV5-1
CDR3 DNA: TGCGCCAGCAGCTTGAGCCCCGCGGGTAACTATGGCTACACCTTC
CDR3 protein: CASSLSPAGNYGYTF

CDR3 length: 11
J gene: TRBJ2-2
clone size: few
D gene: -
V gene: TRBV2
CDR3 DNA: TGTGCCAGCCACGGCACCGGGGAGCTGTTTTTT
CDR3 protein: CASHGTGELFF

CDR3 length: 17
J gene: TRBJ2-7
clone size: few
D gene: -
V gene: TRBV6-2/TRBV6-3
CDR3 DNA: TGTGCCAGCAGTCTCCGCCCGACCTTCGGACCTTCCTACGAGCAGTACTTC
CDR3 protein: CASSLRPTFGPSYEQYF